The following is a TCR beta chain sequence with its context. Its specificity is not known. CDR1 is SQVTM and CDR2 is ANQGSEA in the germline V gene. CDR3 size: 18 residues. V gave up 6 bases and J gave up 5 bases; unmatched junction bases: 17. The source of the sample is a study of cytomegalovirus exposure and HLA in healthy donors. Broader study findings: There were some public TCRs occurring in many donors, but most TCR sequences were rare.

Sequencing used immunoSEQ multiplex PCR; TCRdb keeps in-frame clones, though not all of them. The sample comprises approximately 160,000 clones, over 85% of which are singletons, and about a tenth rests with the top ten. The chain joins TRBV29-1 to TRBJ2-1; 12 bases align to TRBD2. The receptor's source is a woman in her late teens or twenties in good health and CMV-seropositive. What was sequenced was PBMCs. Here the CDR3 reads CSVPHSSGRARQNNEQFF. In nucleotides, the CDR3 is TGCAGCGTGCCCCACTCTAGCGGGAGGGCCAGGCAGAACAATGAGCAGTTCTTC.